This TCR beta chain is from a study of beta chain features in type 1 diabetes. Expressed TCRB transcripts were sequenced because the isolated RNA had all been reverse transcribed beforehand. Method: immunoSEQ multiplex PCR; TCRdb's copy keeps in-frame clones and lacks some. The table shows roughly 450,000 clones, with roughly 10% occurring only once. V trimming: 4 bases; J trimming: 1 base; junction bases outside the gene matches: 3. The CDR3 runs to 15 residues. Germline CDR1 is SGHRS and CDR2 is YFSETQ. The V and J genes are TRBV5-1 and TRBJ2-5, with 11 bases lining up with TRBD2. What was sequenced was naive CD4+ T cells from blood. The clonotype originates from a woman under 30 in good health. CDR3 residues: CASSITSGGQETQYF. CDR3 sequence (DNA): TGCGCCAGCAGCATTACTAGCGGGGGCCAAGAGACCCAGTACTTC.